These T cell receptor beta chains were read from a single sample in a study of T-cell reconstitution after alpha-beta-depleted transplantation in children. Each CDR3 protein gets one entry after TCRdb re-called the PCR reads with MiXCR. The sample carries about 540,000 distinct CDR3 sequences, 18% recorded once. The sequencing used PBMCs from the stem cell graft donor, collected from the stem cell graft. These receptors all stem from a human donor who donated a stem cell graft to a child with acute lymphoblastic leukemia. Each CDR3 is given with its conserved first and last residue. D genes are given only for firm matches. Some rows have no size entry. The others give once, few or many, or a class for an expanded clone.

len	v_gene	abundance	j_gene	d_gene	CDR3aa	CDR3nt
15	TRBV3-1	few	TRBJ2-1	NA	CASSPGGTAYNEQFF	TGTGCCAGCAGCCCAGGGGGGACAGCGTACAATGAGCAGTTCTTC
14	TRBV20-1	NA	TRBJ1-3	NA	CSASPDSSGNTIYF	TGCAGTGCTAGCCCGGACAGCTCTGGAAACACCATATATTTT
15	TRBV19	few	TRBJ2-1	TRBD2	CASSSWAGGHNEQFF	TGTGCCAGTAGTAGTTGGGCGGGAGGGCATAATGAGCAGTTCTTC
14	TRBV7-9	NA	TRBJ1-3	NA	CASSLTIDGNTIYF	TGTGCCAGCAGCTTAACGATCGACGGAAACACCATATATTTT
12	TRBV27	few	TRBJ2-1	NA	CASTGVNNEQFF	TGTGCCAGCACGGGGGTGAACAATGAGCAGTTCTTC
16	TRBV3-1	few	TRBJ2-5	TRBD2	CASSQTGTSGQETQYF	TGTGCCAGCAGCCAAACCGGGACTAGCGGGCAAGAGACCCAGTACTTC
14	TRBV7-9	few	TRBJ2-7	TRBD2	CASSHFGASGSTYF	TGTGCCAGCAGCCATTTCGGGGCTAGCGGTAGCACGTACTTC
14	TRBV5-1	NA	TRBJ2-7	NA	CASSLTGIAYEQYF	TGCGCCAGCAGCTTGACAGGAATCGCCTACGAGCAGTACTTC
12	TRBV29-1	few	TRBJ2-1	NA	CSVEERYNEQFF	TGCAGCGTTGAGGAGCGGTACAATGAGCAGTTCTTC
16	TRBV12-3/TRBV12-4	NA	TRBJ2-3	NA	CASSLTASVSTDTQYF	TGTGCCAGCAGTCTCACTGCTAGCGTTAGCACAGATACGCAGTATTTT
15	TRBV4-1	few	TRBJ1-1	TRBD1	CASSQPTGVSTEAFF	TGCGCCAGCAGCCAACCCACAGGGGTGAGCACTGAAGCTTTCTTT
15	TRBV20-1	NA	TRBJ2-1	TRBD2	CSARGELAGYNEQFF	TGCAGTGCTAGGGGGGAACTAGCGGGCTACAATGAGCAGTTCTTC
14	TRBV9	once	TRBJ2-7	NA	CASIVDGNYYEQYF	TGTGCCAGCATCGTAGATGGGAACTACTACGAGCAGTACTTC
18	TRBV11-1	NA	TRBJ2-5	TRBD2	CASSLAPWTASGQETQYF	TGTGCCAGCAGCTTAGCCCCCTGGACGGCTAGCGGGCAAGAGACCCAGTACTTC
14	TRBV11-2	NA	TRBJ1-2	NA	CASSQQANTYGYTF	TGTGCCAGCAGCCAACAGGCGAACACCTATGGCTACACCTTC
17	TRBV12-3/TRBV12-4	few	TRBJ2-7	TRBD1	CASSPYSYRGRPYEQYF	TGTGCCAGCAGTCCTTACTCCTACAGGGGGCGCCCCTACGAGCAGTACTTC
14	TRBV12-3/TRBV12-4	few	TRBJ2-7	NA	CASSPNNMGDEQYF	TGTGCCAGCAGTCCTAATAATATGGGAGACGAGCAGTACTTC
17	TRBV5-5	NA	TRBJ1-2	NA	CASSLEVWGADNYGYTF	TGTGCCAGCAGCTTGGAGGTTTGGGGGGCGGACAACTATGGCTACACCTTC
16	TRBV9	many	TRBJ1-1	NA	CASSETDLLTNTEAFF	TGTGCCAGCAGCGAGACGGACTTACTCACGAACACTGAAGCTTTCTTT
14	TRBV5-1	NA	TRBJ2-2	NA	CASSLGQRAGELFF	TGCGCCAGCAGCTTGGGTCAGCGGGCCGGGGAGCTGTTTTTT
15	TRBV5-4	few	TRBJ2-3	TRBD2	CASNLAGGPLGTQYF	TGTGCCAGCAACTTAGCGGGAGGGCCGCTTGGTACGCAGTATTTT
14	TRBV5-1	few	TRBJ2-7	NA	CASSFGTGMYEQYF	TGCGCCAGCAGCTTCGGCACAGGGATGTACGAGCAGTACTTC
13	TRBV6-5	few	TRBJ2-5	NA	CASSYGQGETQYF	TGTGCCAGCAGTTACGGCCAGGGGGAGACCCAGTACTTC
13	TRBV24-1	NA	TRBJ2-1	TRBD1	CATNRGLTNEQFF	TGTGCCACCAACAGGGGTCTTACCAATGAGCAGTTCTTC
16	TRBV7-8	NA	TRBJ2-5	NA	CASSTIWKDSHETQYF	TGTGCCAGCAGCACTATTTGGAAGGACAGCCACGAGACCCAGTACTTC
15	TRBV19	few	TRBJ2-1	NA	CASEEGGSSYNEQFF	TGTGCCAGTGAGGAAGGGGGGAGCTCCTACAATGAGCAGTTCTTC
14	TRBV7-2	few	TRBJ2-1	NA	CASRTGGSYNEQFF	TGTGCCAGCAGGACCGGGGGTAGCTACAATGAGCAGTTCTTC
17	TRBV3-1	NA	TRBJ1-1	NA	CASSQDPSAGGITEAFF	TGTGCCAGCAGCCAAGATCCCTCGGCGGGGGGCATCACTGAAGCTTTCTTT
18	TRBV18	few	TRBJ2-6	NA	CASSPRTAGETGANVLTF	TGTGCCAGCTCACCAAGGACCGCCGGAGAGACTGGGGCCAACGTCCTGACTTTC
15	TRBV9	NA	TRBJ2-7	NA	CASSAGFTATYEQYF	TGTGCCAGCAGCGCCGGCTTCACAGCTACCTACGAGCAGTACTTC
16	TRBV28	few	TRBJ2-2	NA	CASRVVGTSPAGELFF	TGTGCCAGCAGGGTAGTGGGAACCTCGCCGGCCGGGGAGCTGTTTTTT
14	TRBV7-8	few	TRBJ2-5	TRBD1	CASSGGQGLETQYF	TGTGCCAGCAGCGGGGGACAGGGGCTAGAGACCCAGTACTTC
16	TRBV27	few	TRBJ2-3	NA	CASSPQTGPSTDTQYF	TGTGCCAGCAGTCCCCAGACGGGTCCTAGCACAGATACGCAGTATTTT
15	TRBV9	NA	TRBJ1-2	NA	CASSPAGPISYGYTF	TGTGCCAGCAGCCCCGCTGGCCCGATCTCCTATGGCTACACCTTC
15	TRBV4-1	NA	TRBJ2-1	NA	CASSRLSSRLNEQFF	TGCGCCAGCAGCCGGTTGAGCTCGAGACTCAATGAGCAGTTCTTC
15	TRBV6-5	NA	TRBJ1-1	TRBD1	CASSYSQGAGTEAFF	TGTGCCAGCAGTTACTCACAGGGGGCTGGCACTGAAGCTTTCTTT
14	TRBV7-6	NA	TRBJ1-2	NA	CASSLAGYADGYTF	TGTGCCAGCAGCTTAGCCGGATATGCGGATGGCTACACCTTC
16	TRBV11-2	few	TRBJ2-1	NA	CASSLELYQLYNEQFF	TGTGCCAGCAGCTTGGAGTTGTATCAGTTGTACAATGAGCAGTTCTTC
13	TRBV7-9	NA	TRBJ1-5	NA	CASRNAVDQPQHF	TGTGCCAGCAGAAACGCCGTTGATCAGCCCCAGCATTTT
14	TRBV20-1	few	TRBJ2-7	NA	CSARDQGSGYEQYF	TGCAGTGCTAGAGATCAGGGTAGCGGTTACGAGCAGTACTTC
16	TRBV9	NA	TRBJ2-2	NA	CASSVGQPGNTGELFF	TGTGCCAGCAGCGTAGGACAGCCAGGAAACACCGGGGAGCTGTTTTTT
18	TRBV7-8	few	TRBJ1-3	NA	CASSLTARGSPRGNTIYF	TGTGCCAGCAGCTTAACGGCTAGGGGGTCCCCGAGGGGAAACACCATATATTTT
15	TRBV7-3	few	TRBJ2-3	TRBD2	CASSLMPGGQDTQYF	TGTGCCAGCAGCTTAATGCCGGGAGGCCAGGATACGCAGTATTTT
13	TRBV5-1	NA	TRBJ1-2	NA	CASSQGSPVGYTF	TGCGCCAGCAGCCAAGGGTCCCCCGTTGGCTACACCTTC
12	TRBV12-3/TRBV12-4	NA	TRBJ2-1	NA	CASSLIWGEQFF	TGTGCCAGCAGTTTGATTTGGGGTGAGCAGTTCTTC
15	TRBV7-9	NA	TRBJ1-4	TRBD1	CASSNRQGGYEKLFF	TGTGCCAGCAGCAACCGACAGGGGGGATACGAAAAACTGTTTTTT